This T cell receptor (beta chain) was recovered during a study of blood T cells in healthy people across ages. This clonotype was detected a few times. One end of the junction does not line up with germline, which may come from a read error. Primers used in a second PCR of about 7 to 11 cycles were a sample-barcoded 5' primer and a J-beta primer mix. From the 5' RACE reads, TCRdb called clonotypes with MiXCR, one entry per CDR3 protein. The table lists over a million distinct CDR3 sequences, approximately 25% of them singletons. The CDR3 consists of 17 residues. The germline CDR1 and CDR2 sequences are SEHNR and FQNEAQ (reference sequence). This sample also appeared in a second study, on T cells of mothers and their children. From that paper: The donor cohort consisted of a few healthy Caucasian mothers and their six children. From each mother came over 8 million TCR beta CDR3 reads, and from each child came 3 million to 3.5 million.

The V call is TRBV7-9, the J call TRBJ2-6; 8 nucleotides line up with TRBD1. The receptor was isolated from a girl aged 2-15 years in good health. Sequencing used blood. The CDR3 region is CAGSPGQGGSGANVLTF. The CDR3 DNA follows: TGTGCCGGCAGCCCAGGACAGGGAGGATCTGGGGCCAACGTCCTGACTTTC.